A single sample gave rise to the 20 T cell receptor beta chains below, sequenced in a study of T cells in Graves' hyperthyroidism and ophthalmopathy. The source material, RNA transcripts, was used to amplify TCR beta CDR3 regions. TCR CDR3 regions were first amplified by RT-PCR with HTBI primers. TCRdb processed the multiplex PCR reads anew with MiXCR; each CDR3 protein has one entry. The top ten hold approximately 10% of the sample, which has about 480,000 distinct CDR3 sequences, approximately 24% seen once. The sample taken for sequencing was blood. The receptors come from a woman aged 25 to 39 with Graves' ophthalmopathy.

The chain couples TRBV9 to TRBJ2-5, with D unresolved. From germline, CDR1 is SGDLS and CDR2 YYNGEE. V was shortened by 0 bases and J by 5 bases, with 8 bases between the two germline ends. The CDR3 contains 13 residues. This CDR3 is CASSVESRETQYF. In DNA form, the CDR3 reads TGTGCCAGCAGCGTAGAGTCCCGGGAGACCCAGTACTTC. The whole variable domain, remainder taken from reference TRBV9 and TRBJ2-5, is DSGVTQTPKHLITATGQRVTLRCSPRSGDLSVYWYQQSLDQGLQFLIQYYNGEERAKGNILERFSAQQFPDLHSELNLSSLELGDSALYFCASSVESRETQYFGPGTRLLVL.

This clonotype was observed at least ten times. This chain joins TRBV20-1 and TRBJ2-7; 13 bases agree with TRBD2. The length of the CDR3 is 18 residues. Germline values: CDR1 DFQATT, CDR2 SNEGSKA (reference sequence). With V trimmed by 1 base and J by 0 bases, 9 bases remained unmatched. Written as DNA, the CDR3 is TGCAGTGCTAGAGGGATTGGGACTAGCGGGGATACCTCCTACGAGCAGTACTTC. Translating gives CSARGIGTSGDTSYEQYF.

This clonotype showed up many times. The chain is built from TRBV6-1 and TRBJ1-2, with D hard to call. CDR3 length: 10 amino acids. Germline CDR1 reads MNHNS; CDR2 reads SASEGT. Trimming removed 2 bases from V and 12 bases from J, with 7 bases in between. The CDR3 is CASSEIRDTF. The CDR3 DNA reads TGTGCCAGCAGTGAAATAAGGGACACCTTC.

In its sample, this clonotype was seen a few times. The CDR3 DNA reads as TGTGCCAGCACCATGGCGGGAGACCCTGGGGAGCAGTACTTC. Its protein product is CASTMAGDPGEQYF. The V gene is TRBV12-3 or TRBV12-4, the J gene TRBJ2-7, with 7 bases identical to TRBD2. V gave up 7 bases and J gave up 7 bases; unmatched junction bases: 13. The CDR3 length is 14 residues.

This clonotype occurred many times. The CDR3 nucleotides read TGTGCCAGCTGGCGGGACACCCCTGCAGACACCATATATTTT. It codes for CASWRDTPADTIYF. The chain couples TRBV6-1 to TRBJ1-3; D is perhaps TRBD1 (6 bases). Germline values: CDR1 MNHNS, CDR2 SASEGT. This CDR3 has 14 amino acids. The V end was cut by 8 bases, the J end by 8 bases, with 19 bases between.

This clonotype was seen many times. This chain links TRBV3-1 with TRBJ2-5, with D possibly matching TRBD2 (6 bases). V lost 1 base and J lost 2, with 20 bases in between. CDR3 size: 18 residues. Per the germline V gene, CDR1 is LGHDT and CDR2 is YNNKEL (reference sequence). The CDR3 DNA is TGTGCCAGCAGCCAAGTAGGAGGACTACCGAACCCTCAAGAGACCCAGTACTTC. Translation gives CASSQVGGLPNPQETQYF.

This clonotype was found a few times. The chain links TRBV7-9 to TRBJ2-7, with D possibly TRBD2 on 7 matching bases. Per germline, CDR1 SEHNR and CDR2 FQNEAQ (reference sequence). The CDR3 is 13 residues long. The V end lost 2 bases, the J end lost 6 bases, and 11 bases lay between the germline ends. For the CDR3, the DNA is TGTGCCAGCAGCTTATTGGGGGGGCTCGAGCAGTACTTC. Its protein is CASSLLGGLEQYF.

The chain combines TRBV6-2 or TRBV6-3 with TRBJ1-1, with unresolved D. Germline V gene sequence: CDR1 MNHEY, CDR2 SVGEGT. The V end lost 5 bases, the J end lost 11 bases, and 9 bases lay between the germline ends. The CDR3 has 10 amino acids. The CDR3 region has the DNA TGTGCCAGCAGTCCCGCCCGGGCTTTCTTT. It yields the protein CASSPARAFF.

The CDR3 reads CASSHRGLHEQYF. CDR3 nucleotide sequence: TGTGCCAGCAGTCACAGGGGGCTCCACGAGCAGTACTTC. The rearrangement uses TRBV12-3 or TRBV12-4 and TRBJ2-7, with 9 bases matching TRBD1. CDR3 length: 13 amino acids. Losses at the gene ends were 5 bases for V and 5 bases for J; bases not matched to a gene: 4.

This clonotype was observed many times. The chain employs TRBV20-1 and TRBJ1-2, with a possible D match to TRBD1 (5 bases). The CDR3 extends over 15 amino acids. The germline gives CDR1 DFQATT, CDR2 SNEGSKA (reference sequence). Trimming removed 0 bases at V and 2 bases at J, with 13 bases between. CDR3 DNA sequence: TGCAGTGCTAGAGAGAATGGGGGTTCCAACTATGGCTACACCTTC. This sequence encodes CSARENGGSNYGYTF.

This clonotype was picked up many times. This chain uses TRBV27 with TRBJ2-7; TRBD1 aligns across 7 bases. The CDR3 extends over 14 amino acids. Germline assignment: CDR1 MNHEY and CDR2 SMNVEV (reference sequence). V was pared by 6 bases and J by 0 bases, with 5 bases of the junction left unmatched. The CDR3 protein is CASRPTGLSYEQYF. The CDR3 nucleotides are TGTGCCAGCAGGCCGACAGGGCTCTCCTACGAGCAGTACTTC.

In its sample, this clonotype was seen a few times. This chain uses TRBV18 with TRBJ2-5; D possibly matches TRBD1 or TRBD2 (6 bases each). V lost 3 bases, J lost 0 bases, and 17 bases lay in between. Germline V gene data show CDR1 as KGHSH and CDR2 as LQKENI. This CDR3 contains 17 residues. CDR3 nucleotides: TGTGCCAGCTCACCCCGTGGTGTCGGGGGCCACCAAGAGACCCAGTACTTC. Residues: CASSPRGVGGHQETQYF.

Many counts were recorded for this clonotype. CDR3 amino acids: CASSYMTSGGPRTGELFF. The CDR3 region has the DNA TGTGCCAGCAGTTACATGACTAGCGGGGGTCCTAGGACCGGGGAGCTGTTTTTT. This chain connects TRBV6-2 or TRBV6-3 to TRBJ2-2, with 12 bases matching TRBD2. The germline V gene encodes CDR1 MNHEY and CDR2 SVGEGT. The junction had 9 bases not matched to a gene; V was cut back by 2 bases and J by 5 bases. The length of the CDR3 is 18 residues.

The table lists this clonotype with many counts. The chain couples TRBV4-1 to TRBJ1-1; D ambiguous. V gave up 2 bases and J gave up 0 bases, with 7 bases separating them. Germline assignment: CDR1 MGHRA and CDR2 YSYEKL. The CDR3 totals 14 residues. CDR3: CASSQKTLNTEAFF. For the CDR3, the DNA is TGCGCCAGCAGCCAAAAAACACTGAACACTGAAGCTTTCTTT.

The sample holds a few counts of this clonotype. CDR3 in DNA: TGCGCCAGCAGCCAAGATGGGGTCGGGGACACTGAAGCTTTCTTT. Its protein product is CASSQDGVGDTEAFF. The chain couples TRBV4-3 to TRBJ1-1; no clear D. Germline V lookup: CDR1 LGHNA, CDR2 YSLEER. The CDR3 has 15 residues. V was pared by 0 bases and J by 3 bases, with 11 bases between.

This clonotype was counted ten times or more. The rearrangement uses TRBV3-1 and TRBJ1-5, with D hard to call. This CDR3 contains 13 residues. Germline CDR1 is LGHDT and CDR2 is YNNKEL (reference sequence). The ends were cut back, 0 bases at V and 7 bases at J, with 7 bases in the middle. CDR3 loop: CASSQEGEQPQHF. The CDR3, as DNA: TGTGCCAGCAGCCAAGAGGGTGAACAGCCCCAGCATTTT.

With regard to this clonotype: It may be a read error: a sequence one base away is much more abundant. The V call is TRBV6-2 or TRBV6-3, the J call TRBJ2-7; 7 positions match TRBD1. This CDR3 comprises 11 residues. Trimming took 6 bases from V and 6 from J; bases not matched to a gene: 2. Germline V CDR1 and CDR2: MNHEY, SVGEGT. DNA of the CDR3: TGTGCCAGCAGCAGGGACAGCGAGCAGTACTTC. It is translated as CASSRDSEQYF.

This clonotype was seen only a few times. The V and J genes are TRBV9 and TRBJ2-2; D gene unclear. The CDR3 length is 15 residues. The germline V gene has CDR1 SGDLS and CDR2 YYNGEE. The V end was cut by 0 bases, the J end by 1 base, with 7 bases between. CDR3 region: CASSVVSGNTGELFF. In DNA, the CDR3 is TGTGCCAGCAGCGTAGTGTCAGGGAACACCGGGGAGCTGTTTTTT.

At least ten counts were recorded for this clonotype. This rearrangement joins TRBV5-4 to TRBJ2-5; a possible D gene is TRBD2 (7 bases). Germline V gene lookup returns CDR1 SGHNT and CDR2 YYREEE (reference sequence). Trimming shortened V by 7 bases and J by 5 bases, and 12 bases separated the two germline ends. The CDR3 contains 12 residues. CDR3 nucleotide sequence: TGTGCCAGCGGAGGGGGGGGGGAGACCCAGTACTTC. This sequence encodes CASGGGGETQYF.

About this clonotype itself: It may be a read error: a sequence one base away is much more abundant. The V gene is TRBV6-2 or TRBV6-3, the J gene TRBJ1-1; D is uncertain. The germline gives CDR1 MNHEY, CDR2 SVGEGT. There are 17 residues in the CDR3. This CDR3 reads CASSYSNGIQANAEAFF. CDR3 coding DNA: TGTGCCAGCAGTTACTCGAATGGTATCCAGGCGAACGCTGAAGCTTTCTTT.